One sample yielded the 5 T cell receptor beta chains listed below, sequenced in a study of shared clonotypes between healthy human individuals (dated by TCRdb to 2019 to 2021). Libraries were built with the immunoSEQ multiplex PCR assay. This is the immuneACCESS table as TCRdb keeps it, with only in-frame sequences that have V and J called. A part of the clones is gone; compared with another copy, unresolved V genes explain less than half, and the rest is unexplained. The sample contains 2 million to 2.5 million clones, roughly 91% of them found a single time. Together, the top ten hold roughly 1.7% of the sample. CD8 naive samples consisted of CD45RO-negative cells that were positively selected for CCR7, yielding a CD45RA+CCR7+ population without TemRA cells. Sequencing was done on a sample of naive CD8+ T cells from PBMCs. The sample's cell subset or site label, decoded: CD45RA+CCR7+. The receptors come from a young man in good health. Some clones in this sample may be carry-over from other donors' samples.

CDR3 sequence: CASITDRGQTEAFF. CDR3 bases: TGTGCCAGCATCACAGACAGGGGGCAGACTGAAGCTTTCTTT. J is TRBJ1-1 and V is TRBV11-2; 10 nucleotides agree with TRBD1. V lost 7 bases, J lost 5 bases, and 7 bases stayed unmatched. CDR3 length: 14 amino acids. Germline lookup yields CDR1 SGHAT and CDR2 FQNNGV. The full variable domain, completed using reference TRBV11-2 and TRBJ1-1, is EAGVAQSPRYKIIEKRQSVAFWCNPISGHATLYWYQQILGQGPKLLIQFQNNGVVDDSQLPKDRFSAERLKGVDSTLKIQPAKLEDSAVYLCASITDRGQTEAFFGQGTRLTVV.

The J gene is TRBJ1-1, the V gene TRBV5-6; unclear D gene. V was trimmed by 2 bases and J by 5 bases, leaving 13 bases between them. This CDR3 contains 14 residues. Germline assignment: CDR1 SGHDT and CDR2 YYEEEE. As DNA, the CDR3 is TGTGCCAGCAGCTTCTGGCCGCCGGGGACTGAAGCTTTCTTT. As protein: CASSFWPPGTEAFF.

CDR3 nucleotide sequence: TGTGCCAGCAGCTTATGGAAACCCCAGAGCGGGAGGTCCTACAATGAGCAGTTCTTC. It encodes CASSLWKPQSGRSYNEQFF. The rearrangement uses TRBV7-6 and TRBJ2-1; 9 bases map to TRBD2. This CDR3 is 19 amino acids long. The ends lost 2 bases at V and 1 base at J; junction bases unmatched: 12. Germline V CDR1 and CDR2: SGHVS, FNYEAQ.

This chain uses TRBV9 with TRBJ1-5; 7 bases line up with TRBD1. The CDR3 runs 15 residues. The ends lost 4 bases at V and 2 bases at J; junction bases unmatched: 6. CDR1 is SGDLS, CDR2 YYNGEE, per germline. Here the CDR3 reads CASSPSGQGNQPQHF. CDR3 DNA: TGTGCCAGCAGCCCGTCTGGACAGGGCAATCAGCCCCAGCATTTT.

This chain joins TRBV7-3 and TRBJ2-7; 10 nucleotides agree with TRBD2. J was trimmed by 0 bases and V by 1 base; bases with no gene match: 9. There are 18 residues in the CDR3. The germline V gene encodes CDR1 SGHTA and CDR2 FQGTGA. The CDR3 sequence: CASSLNKPTSGVSYEQYF. The CDR3 DNA reads TGTGCCAGCAGCTTAAACAAGCCTACTAGCGGGGTCTCCTACGAGCAGTACTTC.